The clone carrying this T cell receptor beta chain was seen at least ten times. Its antigen is not known. This entry comes from a study of regulatory T cells in long-lasting Graves disease. The study's findings and limits: Sample size, which was small, may have reduced accuracy. There were preferences for TRBV28, TRBJ1-2 and TRBJ2-5 in persistent disease.

This CDR3 comprises 14 residues. V was trimmed by 0 bases and J by 2 bases, leaving 5 bases between them. Per germline, CDR1 SGHTA and CDR2 FQGNSA. CDR3 regions were amplified by Arm-PCR using iRepertoire HTBI primers to build TCR beta libraries. TCRdb ran MiXCR on the multiplex PCR reads and lists one entry per CDR3 protein. The data show roughly 260,000 distinct CDR3 sequences, around 19% seen once. The sample's time point: newly diagnosed GD, antithyroid drugs for less than 3 months. Making the TCR library involved RNA that had been extracted from PBMCs. These data also formed part of another study, on T cells in Graves' hyperthyroidism and ophthalmopathy. This second study says: Blood shared most expanded thyroid clonotypes above 0.001.

The V and J genes are TRBV7-2 and TRBJ1-5, with D unresolved. The TCR sequence derives from a woman aged 25 to 39 with Graves disease. The sample in question was peripheral blood mononuclear cells (PBMCs), obtained at new diagnosis, from a patient treated with antithyroid drugs. CDR3 coding DNA: TGTGCCAGCAGCTTAGCGGGTCGCAATCAGCCCCAGCATTTT. Its translation: CASSLAGRNQPQHF.